These T cell receptor beta chains were read from a single sample in a study of blood T cell repertoires in COVID-19. Some clones are missing from TCRdb's copy, which holds only in-frame ones; the method was immunoSEQ multiplex PCR. The table shows approximately 300,000 clones, with around nine tenths occurring only once. Sequencing was done on a sample of PBMCs or T cells enriched from blood (not recorded which). The receptors derive from a man aged 55 to 69 who had recovered from COVID-19. Each CDR3 is given with its conserved first and last residue. D genes are given only for firm matches. A clone size is listed for some rows: how often the clone was seen (once, few, many), or a class if it is expanded.

>TRBD2|TRBJ2-2|.|TRBV11-3
TGTGCCAGCAGCTTAGGAGTTCTAGCGGGAGCCGGGGAGCTGTTTTTT
CASSLGVLAGAGELFF
>TRBD2|TRBJ2-1|few|TRBV19
TGTGCCAGTAGTCGTTCATCACTCAGGGTCGGCGGGGGGTACAATGAGCAGTTCTTC
CASSRSSLRVGGGYNEQFF
>.|TRBJ2-2|.|TRBV7-9
TGTGCCAGCAGCTTAGTAGGGGGGGCGCCGTACACCGGGGAGCTGTTTTTT
CASSLVGGAPYTGELFF
>.|TRBJ1-4|.|TRBV6-6
TGTGCCAGCAGCAATGGCGAAAAACTGTTTTTT
CASSNGEKLFF
>.|TRBJ2-7|once|TRBV4-1
TGCGCCAGCAGCCAAGTATCCAGGGCCCAGGGGGAGCAGTACTTC
CASSQVSRAQGEQYF
>.|TRBJ1-1|.|TRBV28
TGTGCCAGCAGTCTAACTTCGGCAGGGCGGAACACTGAAGCTTTCTTT
CASSLTSAGRNTEAFF
>TRBD1|TRBJ2-7|.|TRBV5-1
TGCGCCAGCAGCTCGGACCGGGACAGGGTAGGGAAGCAGTACTTC
CASSSDRDRVGKQYF
>.|TRBJ1-1|.|TRBV3-1/TRBV3-2
TGTGCCAGCAGCCAAGATTTGACAGGACTGATGAACACTGAAGCTTTCTTT
CASSQDLTGLMNTEAFF
>TRBD1|TRBJ1-6|.|TRBV9
TGTGCCAGCAGCGTAGACGGACAGGGCGGTAATTCACCCCTCCACTTT
CASSVDGQGGNSPLHF
>.|TRBJ2-3|.|TRBV3-1/TRBV3-2
TGTGCCAGCAGCCAGGCCTTAGCCACAGATACGCAGTATTTT
CASSQALATDTQYF
>TRBD2|TRBJ2-3|.|TRBV24-1
TGTGCCACCAGTGAAGGCGGGAGGGATACGGATAAGCAGTATTTT
CATSEGGRDTDKQYF